Shown below are 19 T cell receptor beta chains from a single sample sequenced in a study of identical twins. TCRdb itself ran the 5' RACE reads through MiXCR, one entry per CDR3 protein. Here the sample spans fewer than 20,000 distinct CDR3 sequences, approximately 71% being singletons. Sequencing used memory (CD45RO+) T cells sorted from blood. The receptors were gathered from a woman between 18 and 30 years old in good health. This table probably holds off-target reads from a library built for another chain.

The chain combines TRBV7-9 with TRBJ1-1; D ambiguous. Germline loops: CDR1 SEHNR, CDR2 FQNEAQ (reference sequence). Trimming shortened V by 1 base and J by 7 bases, and 7 bases separated the two germline ends. CDR3 length: 12 residues. The CDR3 DNA reads as TGTGCCAGCAGCTTAGGTTTCGGTGAAGCTTTCTTT. Protein sequence: CASSLGFGEAFF.

This chain joins TRBV12-3 or TRBV12-4 and TRBJ1-2; D remains ambiguous. The CDR3 consists of 14 residues. Trimming left V 4 bases short and J 7 bases short, with 16 bases between. CDR3 sequence reads: CASSSRAIKSGYTF. CDR3 DNA: TGTGCCAGCAGTTCCCGGGCCATAAAGAGTGGCTACACCTTC.

This rearrangement joins TRBV29-1 to TRBJ2-7, with 7 bases aligning to TRBD1. Per the germline V gene, CDR1 is SQVTM and CDR2 is ANQGSEA. Losses at the gene ends were 7 bases for V and 7 bases for J; bases not matched to a gene: 13. This CDR3 is built from 13 residues. In nucleotides, the CDR3 is TGCAGCGGTGGGACAGCCTCTCCGGGGGAGCAGTACTTC. It encodes CSGGTASPGEQYF.

CDR3 bases: TGTGCCAGCAGCTTAGATCTCACAGACTACGAGCAGTACTTC. Translating gives CASSLDLTDYEQYF. The rearrangement uses TRBV11-2 and TRBJ2-7; D uncertain. This CDR3 region has 14 residues. Trimming stripped 0 bases from V and 3 bases from J, with 9 bases between. Germline loops: CDR1 SGHAT, CDR2 FQNNGV. Full variable domain (rest looked up from reference TRBV11-2 and TRBJ2-7): EAGVAQSPRYKIIEKRQSVAFWCNPISGHATLYWYQQILGQGPKLLIQFQNNGVVDDSQLPKDRFSAERLKGVDSTLKIQPAKLEDSAVYLCASSLDLTDYEQYFGPGTRLTVT.

The rearrangement links TRBV9 to TRBJ2-3, with D possibly being TRBD1 (5 bases). This CDR3 region has 15 residues. Trimming left V 2 bases short and J 2 bases short, with 12 bases between. Germline V lookup: CDR1 SGDLS, CDR2 YYNGEE. Here the CDR3 reads CASSVLGVNTDTQYF. The CDR3 bases are TGTGCCAGCAGCGTTTTAGGGGTTAACACAGATACGCAGTATTTT.

The chain links TRBV12-3 or TRBV12-4 to TRBJ1-1; D gene unclear. Trimming stripped 5 bases from V and 5 bases from J, with 9 bases between. This CDR3 has 12 amino acids. CDR3 DNA sequence: TGTGCCAGCAGTGCTGCCTGGACTGAAGCTTTCTTT. Translated, it gives CASSAAWTEAFF.

The V call is TRBV11-2, the J call TRBJ2-2; 14 bases are shared with TRBD2. The CDR3 contains 19 residues. Trimming took 6 bases from V and 3 from J; bases not matched to a gene: 12. CDR1 and CDR2 (germline): SGHAT, FQNNGV. DNA of the CDR3: TGTGCCAGCAGTCCAACCGGGACTAGCGGGAGAAGCTACACCGGGGAGCTGTTTTTT. Amino acids: CASSPTGTSGRSYTGELFF.

The chain couples TRBV28 to TRBJ1-4, with D maybe TRBD1 (5 bases). CDR3 length: 15 amino acids. The germline V gene encodes CDR1 MDHEN and CDR2 SYDVKM. The V and J ends lost 2 bases and 3 bases respectively, with 10 bases between them. DNA for the CDR3: TGTGCCAGCAGTTTAGGAATGGGGGCTAATGAAAAACTGTTTTTT. It translates to CASSLGMGANEKLFF.

The chain uses TRBV11-2 and TRBJ2-5, with a possible D match to TRBD1 (6 bases). V was pared by 5 bases and J by 4 bases, with 14 bases between. CDR1 and CDR2 from the germline V gene are SGHAT and FQNNGV. The CDR3 sequence is 14 residues long. CDR3 residues: CASSITGLPETQYF. DNA of the CDR3: TGTGCCAGCAGCATTACAGGGTTGCCAGAGACCCAGTACTTC. The full variable domain, completed using reference TRBV11-2 and TRBJ2-5, is EAGVAQSPRYKIIEKRQSVAFWCNPISGHATLYWYQQILGQGPKLLIQFQNNGVVDDSQLPKDRFSAERLKGVDSTLKIQPAKLEDSAVYLCASSITGLPETQYFGPGTRLLVL.

This chain links TRBV11-3 with TRBJ2-2; either TRBD1 or TRBD2 may supply D (5 bases each). Trimming removed 1 base at V and 6 bases at J, with 15 bases between. Germline V gene lookup returns CDR1 SGHNT and CDR2 YENEEA. CDR3 length: 16 residues. CDR3 nucleotide sequence: TGTGCCAGCAGCTTAGTCGGGGCGCAGATGTCCGGGGAGCTGTTTTTT. As protein: CASSLVGAQMSGELFF.

V usage is TRBV4-2 and J usage is TRBJ1-4; tentative D call: TRBD1 (5 bases). CDR3 length equals 13 residues. V was pared by 1 base and J by 10 bases, with 10 bases between. Germline-derived CDR1 and CDR2 are LGHNA and YNFKEQ. CDR3 bases: TGTGCCAGCAGCCAAGTACAGGCGGCAAAACTGTTTTTT. This codes for CASSQVQAAKLFF.

The J gene is TRBJ2-2, the V gene TRBV4-2, with 8 bases fitting TRBD1. The CDR3 covers 13 residues. CDR1 is LGHNA, CDR2 YNFKEQ, per germline. With 8 bases clipped from V and 3 bases from J, the junction kept 2 bases outside the gene matches. CDR3 amino acids: CASHRGDTGELFF. CDR3 nucleotide sequence: TGTGCCAGCCACAGGGGGGACACCGGGGAGCTGTTTTTT.

The chain couples TRBV7-2 to TRBJ2-3; no reliable D call. This CDR3 has 12 amino acids. Germline V gives CDR1 SGHTA, CDR2 FQGNSA. Trimming stripped 4 bases from V and 1 base from J, with 3 bases between. CDR3 sequence (DNA): TGTGCCAGCAGCTCCGGCACAGATACGCAGTATTTT. Protein product: CASSSGTDTQYF. Full variable domain (missing parts from reference TRBV7-2 and TRBJ2-3): GAGVSQSPSNKVTEKGKDVELRCDPISGHTALYWYRQSLGQGLEFLIYFQGNSAPDKSGLPSDRFSAERTGGSVSTLTIQRTQQEDSAVYLCASSSGTDTQYFGPGTRLTVL.

This clonotype was counted a few times. This sequence joins TRBV7-9 and TRBJ2-7; D possibly corresponds to TRBD1 (6 bases). This CDR3 comprises 15 residues. Trimming pared 4 bases from V and 6 bases from J, leaving 19 bases between. Germline assignment: CDR1 SEHNR and CDR2 FQNEAQ (reference sequence). The CDR3 sequence is CASSYSTGFSSEQYF. CDR3 DNA: TGTGCCAGCAGCTACTCAACAGGGTTTTCTTCCGAGCAGTACTTC.

The DNA of the CDR3 is TGTGCCAGCAGCTTATGGCAGGGGACCCAAGAGACCCAGTACTTC. This gives the protein CASSLWQGTQETQYF. The chain couples TRBV7-6 to TRBJ2-5; D possibly corresponds to TRBD1 (6 bases). Deletions cut 2 bases from V and 1 base from J, with 11 bases between. Germline V CDR1 and CDR2: SGHVS, FNYEAQ. CDR3 length equals 15 residues.

The V call is TRBV4-3, the J call TRBJ2-2; D remains ambiguous. CDR3 size: 12 residues. Germline values: CDR1 LGHNA, CDR2 YSLEER. Between the trimmed V and J ends, which lost 0 bases and 7 bases, there was a span of 3 bases. This chain's CDR3 is CASSQEIGELFF. CDR3 nucleotides: TGCGCCAGCAGCCAAGAAATCGGGGAGCTGTTTTTT.

The chain is built from TRBV15 and TRBJ2-4; no reliable D call. The germline CDR1 and CDR2 sequences are LNHNV and YYDKDF (reference sequence). This CDR3 is 12 amino acids long. V was pared by 3 bases and J by 12 bases, with 12 bases between. The CDR3, as DNA: TGTGCCACCAGCAGGTCGGATCGGGCTCAGTACTTC. As protein: CATSRSDRAQYF.

The gene calls are TRBV20-1 and TRBJ2-5; D could derive from TRBD1 or TRBD2 (5 bases each). The V end lost 3 bases, the J end lost 5 bases, and 7 bases lay between the germline ends. This CDR3 comprises 11 residues. Germline CDR1 DFQATT, CDR2 SNEGSKA (reference sequence). Here the CDR3 DNA reads TGCAGTGCTAGCGGGGCGGAGACCCAGTACTTC. Its protein is CSASGAETQYF.

V and J are TRBV27 and TRBJ2-7; D not certain. This CDR3 contains 15 residues. From germline, CDR1 is MNHEY and CDR2 SMNVEV (reference sequence). V lost 0 bases and J lost 3, with 12 bases in between. Here the CDR3 DNA reads TGTGCCAGCAGTTTATCAGGTAGCAGAAACTACGAGCAGTACTTC. This translates into CASSLSGSRNYEQYF.